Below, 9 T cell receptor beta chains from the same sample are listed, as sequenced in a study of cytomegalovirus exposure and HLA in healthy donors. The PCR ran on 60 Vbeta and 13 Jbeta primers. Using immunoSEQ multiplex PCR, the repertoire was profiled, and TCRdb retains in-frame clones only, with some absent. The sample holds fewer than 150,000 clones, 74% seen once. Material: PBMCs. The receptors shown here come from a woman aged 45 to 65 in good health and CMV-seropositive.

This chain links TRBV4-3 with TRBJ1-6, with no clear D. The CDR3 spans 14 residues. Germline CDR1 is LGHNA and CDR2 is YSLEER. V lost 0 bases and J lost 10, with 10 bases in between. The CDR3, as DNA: TGCGCCAGCAGCCAAGATATTCGGGAATCACCCCTCCACTTT. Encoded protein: CASSQDIRESPLHF.

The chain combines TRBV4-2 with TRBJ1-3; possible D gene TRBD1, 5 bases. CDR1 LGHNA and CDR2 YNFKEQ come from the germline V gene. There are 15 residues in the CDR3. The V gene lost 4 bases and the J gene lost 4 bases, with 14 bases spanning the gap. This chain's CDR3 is CASSPAVQGGNTIYF. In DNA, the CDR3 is TGTGCCAGCAGCCCGGCGGTGCAGGGCGGAAACACCATATATTTT.

The CDR3 DNA reads as TGTGCCAGCAGCGTAGGGCACACGAGAGGTACGTCTGGGGCCAACGTCCTGACTTTC. Translating it yields CASSVGHTRGTSGANVLTF. The chain is built from TRBV9 and TRBJ2-6; D gene uncertain. V was shortened by 0 bases and J by 1 base, with 17 bases between the two germline ends. Germline CDR1 SGDLS, CDR2 YYNGEE. The CDR3 covers 19 residues.

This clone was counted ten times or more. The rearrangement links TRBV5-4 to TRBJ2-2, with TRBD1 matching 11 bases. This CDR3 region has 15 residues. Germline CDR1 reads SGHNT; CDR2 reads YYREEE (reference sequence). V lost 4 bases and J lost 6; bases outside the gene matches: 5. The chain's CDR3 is CASSQDRGRSGELFF. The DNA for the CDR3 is TGTGCCAGCAGCCAGGACAGGGGGCGCTCCGGGGAGCTGTTTTTT.

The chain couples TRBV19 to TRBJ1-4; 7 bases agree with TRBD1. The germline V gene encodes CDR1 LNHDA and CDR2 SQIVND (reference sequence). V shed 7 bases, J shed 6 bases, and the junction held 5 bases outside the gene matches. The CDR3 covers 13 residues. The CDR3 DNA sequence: TGTGCCAGTAATACAGGGGTCCATGAAAAACTGTTTTTT. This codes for CASNTGVHEKLFF.

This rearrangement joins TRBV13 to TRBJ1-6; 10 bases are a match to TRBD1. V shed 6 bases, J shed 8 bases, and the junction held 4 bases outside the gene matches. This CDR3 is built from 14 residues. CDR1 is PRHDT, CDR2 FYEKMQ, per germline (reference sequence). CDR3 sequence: CASRLGQGYSPLHF. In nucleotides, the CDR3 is TGTGCCAGCAGGTTGGGACAGGGGTATTCACCCCTCCACTTT.

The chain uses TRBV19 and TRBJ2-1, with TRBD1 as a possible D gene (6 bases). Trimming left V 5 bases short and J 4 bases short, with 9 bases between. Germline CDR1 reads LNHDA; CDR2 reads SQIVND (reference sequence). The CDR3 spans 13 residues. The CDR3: CASSLTGYNEQFF. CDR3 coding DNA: TGTGCCAGTAGTCTCACAGGGTACAATGAGCAGTTCTTC.

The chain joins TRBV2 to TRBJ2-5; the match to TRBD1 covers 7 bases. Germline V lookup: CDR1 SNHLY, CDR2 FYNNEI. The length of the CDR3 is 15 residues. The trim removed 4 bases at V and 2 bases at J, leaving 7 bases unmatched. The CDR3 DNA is TGTGCCAGCAGTGGACAGGGTGGGAGTCAAGAGACCCAGTACTTC. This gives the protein CASSGQGGSQETQYF. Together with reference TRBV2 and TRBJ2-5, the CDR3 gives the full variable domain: EPEVTQTPSHQVTQMGQEVILRCVPISNHLYFYWYRQILGQKVEFLVSFYNNEISEKSEIFDDQFSVERPDGSNFTLKIRSTKLEDSAMYFCASSGQGGSQETQYFGPGTRLLVL.

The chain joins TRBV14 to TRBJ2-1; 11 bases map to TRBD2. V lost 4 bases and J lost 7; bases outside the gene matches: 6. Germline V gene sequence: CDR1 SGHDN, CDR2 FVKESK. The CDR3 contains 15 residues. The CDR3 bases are TGTGCCAGCAGCCCCCCTAGCGGGGGGATTAATGAGCAGTTCTTC. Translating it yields CASSPPSGGINEQFF.